This T cell receptor beta chain was identified in a study of control samples from healthy donors and cancer patients. Per germline, CDR1 SGHRS and CDR2 YFSETQ. Trimming removed 4 bases at V and 0 bases at J, with 11 bases between. CDR3 size: 14 residues. Data came from immunoSEQ multiplex PCR; TCRdb stores just in-frame clones and leaves some out. The sample lists about 160,000 clones, 96% seen once, with over 1% in the top ten. The sequence came from a woman under 40 in good health. Source material: blood. This chain joins TRBV5-1 and TRBJ2-7; D gene uncertain. The CDR3, as DNA: TGCGCCAGCAGCCTGGAAGCACACTCCTACGAGCAGTACTTC. It yields the protein CASSLEAHSYEQYF. Looking up the rest from reference TRBV5-1 and TRBJ2-7 gives the full variable domain: KAGVTQTPRYLIKTRGQQVTLSCSPISGHRSVSWYQQTPGQGLQFLFEYFSETQRNKGNFPGRFSGRQFSNSRSEMNVSTLELGDSALYLCASSLEAHSYEQYFGPGTRLTVT.